This TCR beta chain was obtained from a study of T-cell memory formation after mild COVID-19. The V end was cut by 4 bases, the J end by 1 base, with 13 bases between. The CDR3 covers 14 residues. Germline V gene lookup returns CDR1 SQVTM and CDR2 ANQGSEA. TCRdb reprocessed the 5' RACE reads with MiXCR, giving one entry per CDR3 protein. The sample carries 350,000 to 450,000 distinct CDR3 sequences, around 18% recorded once. The chain combines TRBV29-1 with TRBJ1-1, with a possible D match to TRBD1 (6 bases). Sequenced: PBMCs or a T cell subset sorted from them (not recorded which). This TCR was recovered from an adult woman who had mild COVID-19 (a few samples of this study predate the infection). Cell type and time point are not known. The CDR3 DNA reads TGCAGCGTTGGCAAGACGACAGGGAACACTGAAGCTTTCTTT. Translated, it gives CSVGKTTGNTEAFF.